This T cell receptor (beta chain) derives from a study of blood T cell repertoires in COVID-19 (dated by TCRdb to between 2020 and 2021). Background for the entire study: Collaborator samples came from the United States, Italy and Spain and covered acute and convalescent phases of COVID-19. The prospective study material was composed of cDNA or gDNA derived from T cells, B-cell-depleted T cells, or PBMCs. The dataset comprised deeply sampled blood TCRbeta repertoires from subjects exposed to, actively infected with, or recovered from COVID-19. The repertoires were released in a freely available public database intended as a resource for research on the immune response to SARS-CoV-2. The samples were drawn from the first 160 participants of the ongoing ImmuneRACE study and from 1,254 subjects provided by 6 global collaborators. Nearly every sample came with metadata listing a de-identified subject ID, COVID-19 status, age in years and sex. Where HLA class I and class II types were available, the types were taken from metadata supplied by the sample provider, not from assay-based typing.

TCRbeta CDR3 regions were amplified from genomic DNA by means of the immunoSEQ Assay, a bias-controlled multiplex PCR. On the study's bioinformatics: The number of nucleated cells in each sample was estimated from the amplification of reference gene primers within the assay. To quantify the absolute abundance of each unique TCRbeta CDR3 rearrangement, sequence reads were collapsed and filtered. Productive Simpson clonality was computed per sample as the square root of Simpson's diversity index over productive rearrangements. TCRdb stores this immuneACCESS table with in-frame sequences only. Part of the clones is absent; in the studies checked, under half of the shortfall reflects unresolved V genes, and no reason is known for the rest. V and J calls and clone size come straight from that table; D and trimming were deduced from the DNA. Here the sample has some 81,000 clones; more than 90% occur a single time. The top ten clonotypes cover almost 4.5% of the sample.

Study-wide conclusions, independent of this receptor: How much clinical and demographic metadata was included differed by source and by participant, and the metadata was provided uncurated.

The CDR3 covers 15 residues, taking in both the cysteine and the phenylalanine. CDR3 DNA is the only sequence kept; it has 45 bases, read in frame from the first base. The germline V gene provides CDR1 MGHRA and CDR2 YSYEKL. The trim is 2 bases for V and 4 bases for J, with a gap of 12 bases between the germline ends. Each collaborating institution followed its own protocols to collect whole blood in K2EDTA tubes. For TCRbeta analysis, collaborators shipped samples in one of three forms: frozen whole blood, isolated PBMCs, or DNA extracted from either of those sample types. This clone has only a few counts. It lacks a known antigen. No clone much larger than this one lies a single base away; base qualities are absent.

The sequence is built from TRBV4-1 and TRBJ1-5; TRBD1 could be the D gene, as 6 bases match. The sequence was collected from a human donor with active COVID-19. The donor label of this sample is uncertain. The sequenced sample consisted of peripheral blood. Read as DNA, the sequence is TGCGCCAGCAGCCAACCTGGACAGTTGAATCAGCCCCAGCATTTT. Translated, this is CASSQPGQLNQPQHF.